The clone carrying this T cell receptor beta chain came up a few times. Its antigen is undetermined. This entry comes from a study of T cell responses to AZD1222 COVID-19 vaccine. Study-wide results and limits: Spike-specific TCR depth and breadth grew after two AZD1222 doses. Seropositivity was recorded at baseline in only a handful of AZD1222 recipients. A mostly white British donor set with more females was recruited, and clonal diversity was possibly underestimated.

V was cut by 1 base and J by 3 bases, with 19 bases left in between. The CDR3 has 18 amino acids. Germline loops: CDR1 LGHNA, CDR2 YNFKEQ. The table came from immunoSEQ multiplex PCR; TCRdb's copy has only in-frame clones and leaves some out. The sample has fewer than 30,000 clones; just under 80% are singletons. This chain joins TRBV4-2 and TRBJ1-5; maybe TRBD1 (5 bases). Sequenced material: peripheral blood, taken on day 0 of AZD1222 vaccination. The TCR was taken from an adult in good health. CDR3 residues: CASSQVGLLGRDNQPQHF. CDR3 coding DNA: TGTGCCAGCAGCCAAGTAGGACTTTTAGGCAGGGACAATCAGCCCCAGCATTTT.